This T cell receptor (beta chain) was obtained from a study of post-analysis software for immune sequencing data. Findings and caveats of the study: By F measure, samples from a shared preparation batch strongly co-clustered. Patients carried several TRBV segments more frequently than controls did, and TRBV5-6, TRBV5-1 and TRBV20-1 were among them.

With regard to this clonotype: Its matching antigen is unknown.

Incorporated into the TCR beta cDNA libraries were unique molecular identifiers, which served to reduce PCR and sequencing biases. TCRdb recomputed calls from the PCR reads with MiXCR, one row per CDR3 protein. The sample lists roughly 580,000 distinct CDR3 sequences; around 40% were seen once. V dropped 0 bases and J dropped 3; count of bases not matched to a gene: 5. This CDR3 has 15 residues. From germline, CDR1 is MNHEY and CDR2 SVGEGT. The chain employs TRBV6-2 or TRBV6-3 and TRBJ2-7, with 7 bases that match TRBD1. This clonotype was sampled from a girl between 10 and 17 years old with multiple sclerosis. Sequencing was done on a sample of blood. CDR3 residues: CASSYSRGQFYEQYF. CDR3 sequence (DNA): TGTGCCAGCAGTTACTCGAGGGGACAGTTCTACGAGCAGTACTTC.